Reported below is one TCR beta chain. The antigen remains undetermined. The entry originates in a study of cytotoxic CD8 clonotypes in ibrutinib-treated CLL. Study overall: Following treatment for a median roughly twelve months, range 6 to 36, response samples were then taken. Notes on the study in general: Rising at ibrutinib response, clonality subsequently fell back toward baseline at progression. Baseline clonality exceeded age-matched healthy donors and tracked circulating CD8+ T-cell counts. Contraction or stability on treatment was seen for public clonotypes, which were uncommon.

Clones were sequenced by immunoSEQ multiplex PCR, and TCRdb holds only the in-frame ones, with some missing. The sample includes roughly 100,000 clones, approximately 82% of them seen just once. Germline V gene data show CDR1 as SGDLS and CDR2 as YYNGEE. V was trimmed by 10 bases and J by 4 bases, leaving 17 bases between them. The CDR3 loop spans 14 amino acids. This TCR was recovered from a human donor with chronic lymphocytic leukemia. The chain links TRBV9 to TRBJ2-2; a possible D gene is TRBD2 (6 bases). This material consisted of PBMCs, taken after 12 months of ibrutinib treatment. The CDR3 spells CAGSGGRGTGELFF. CDR3 nucleotide sequence: TGTGCCGGCTCCGGGGGTAGAGGCACCGGGGAGCTGTTTTTT.